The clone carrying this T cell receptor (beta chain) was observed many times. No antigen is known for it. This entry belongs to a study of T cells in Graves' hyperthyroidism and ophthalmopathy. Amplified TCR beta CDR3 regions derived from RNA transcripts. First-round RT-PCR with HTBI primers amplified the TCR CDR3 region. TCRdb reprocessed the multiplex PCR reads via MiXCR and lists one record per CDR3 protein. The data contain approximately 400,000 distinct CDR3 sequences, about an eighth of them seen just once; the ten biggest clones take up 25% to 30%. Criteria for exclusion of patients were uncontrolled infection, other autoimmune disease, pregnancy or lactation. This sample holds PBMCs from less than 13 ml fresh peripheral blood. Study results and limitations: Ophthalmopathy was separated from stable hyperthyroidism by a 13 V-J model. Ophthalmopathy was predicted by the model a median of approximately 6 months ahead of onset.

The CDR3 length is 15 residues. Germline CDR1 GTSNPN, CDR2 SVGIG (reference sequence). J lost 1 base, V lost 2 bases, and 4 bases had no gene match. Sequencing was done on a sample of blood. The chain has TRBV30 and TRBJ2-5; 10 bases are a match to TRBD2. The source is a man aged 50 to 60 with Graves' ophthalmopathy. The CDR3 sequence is CAWSLAGAAQETQYF. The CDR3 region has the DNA TGTGCCTGGAGTCTAGCGGGAGCTGCCCAAGAGACCCAGTACTTC.